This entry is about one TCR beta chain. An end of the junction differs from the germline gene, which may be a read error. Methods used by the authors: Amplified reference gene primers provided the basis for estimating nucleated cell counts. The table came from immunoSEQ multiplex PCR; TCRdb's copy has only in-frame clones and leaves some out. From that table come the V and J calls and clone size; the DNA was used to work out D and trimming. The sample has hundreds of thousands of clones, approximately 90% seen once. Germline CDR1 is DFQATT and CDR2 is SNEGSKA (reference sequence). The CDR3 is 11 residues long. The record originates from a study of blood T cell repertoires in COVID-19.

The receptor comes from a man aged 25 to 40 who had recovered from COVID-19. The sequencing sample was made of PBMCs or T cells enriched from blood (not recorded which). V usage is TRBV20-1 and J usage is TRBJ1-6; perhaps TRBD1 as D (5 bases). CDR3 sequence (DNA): TGCAGTGCTAGAGAACTGGTTACAGGTACTTTT. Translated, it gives CSARELVTGTF.